A selection of T cell receptor beta chains follows, all from one sample in a study of T cell responses to AZD1222 COVID-19 vaccine. Only in-frame clones appear in the TCRdb table, and some are missing; sequencing was by immunoSEQ multiplex PCR. The sample contains roughly 80,000 clones, around 89% of which appear only once. Specimen: peripheral blood, collected on day 0 of MenACWY control vaccination. The receptors shown here come from an adult in good health. Each CDR3 is given with its conserved first and last residue. D genes are given only for firm matches. Not every row has a clone size; where given, it reads once, few, many or a size class.

d_call	v_call	clone_size	j_call	cdr3_nt	cdr3_aa
NA	TRBV19	NA	TRBJ2-7	TGTGCCAGTAGTTCTCCGGGTCCGGGTTCCCACGAGCAGTACTTC	CASSSPGPGSHEQYF
NA	TRBV11-2	NA	TRBJ2-7	TGTGCCAGCAGCTTAGACAGTCTCTCCAACTACGAGCAGTACTTC	CASSLDSLSNYEQYF
NA	TRBV20-1	NA	TRBJ2-2	TGCAGTGCTAGAAAGACCGGGGAGCTGTTTTTT	CSARKTGELFF
NA	TRBV28	NA	TRBJ1-5	NA	CASSQVSLNQPQHF
NA	TRBV28	NA	TRBJ1-5	TGTGCCAGCAGTTTTCTAGTTCAGCCCCAGCATTTT	CASSFLVQPQHF
TRBD1	TRBV27	NA	TRBJ2-2	TGTGCCAGCAGATACCGACAGGGAATCGGGGAGCTGTTTTTT	CASRYRQGIGELFF
NA	TRBV19	NA	TRBJ1-1	TGTGCCAGTAGTACGACCTCCATGACGAGGACAGACATGAACACTGAAGCTTTCTTT	CASSTTSMTRTDMNTEAFF
TRBD2	TRBV9	NA	TRBJ2-1	TGTGCCAGCAGCCTTAGGACTAGCGGGAGCTATGAGCAGTTCTTC	CASSLRTSGSYEQFF
NA	TRBV14	NA	TRBJ2-5	TGTGCCAGCAGCCAAGGCCTTTGGGAGAGGGGAGAGACCCAGTACTTC	CASSQGLWERGETQYF
NA	TRBV7-9	NA	TRBJ2-3	TGTGCCAGCAGCTTAGGTAGGGCTAGCGAGAGCACAGATACGCAGTATTTT	CASSLGRASESTDTQYF
NA	TRBV19	NA	TRBJ2-3	TGTGCCAGTAGTACAACATGGGAGGCAGGATCGCAGTATTTT	CASSTTWEAGSQYF
NA	TRBV6-2/TRBV6-3	NA	TRBJ1-2	TGTGCCAGCAGTTATGGGACGACAGGACCGAGTGGCGGCTACACCTTC	CASSYGTTGPSGGYTF
NA	TRBV3-1/TRBV3-2	NA	TRBJ2-3	TGTGCCAGCAGCCGTCCGTACAATGCAGATACGCAGTATTTT	CASSRPYNADTQYF
NA	TRBV9	NA	TRBJ1-5	TGTGCCAGCAGCGCAAGACCGAATCTACCCAATCAGCCCCAGCATTTT	CASSARPNLPNQPQHF
NA	TRBV29-1	NA	TRBJ1-2	TGCAGCGTGGCAGGGTACTATGGCTACACCTTC	CSVAGYYGYTF
NA	TRBV7-9	NA	TRBJ1-1	TGTGCCAGCAGCTTAGCACAGGGCACTGAAGCTTTCTTT	CASSLAQGTEAFF
TRBD1	TRBV19	NA	TRBJ2-2	TGTGCCAGTAGGCCGCCGGGGGCCGGGACAGGGAACACCGGGGAGCTGTTTTTT	CASRPPGAGTGNTGELFF
NA	TRBV19	once	TRBJ2-3	TGTGCCAGTAGTATATTAGGAAGATCAGATACGCAGTATTTT	CASSILGRSDTQYF
NA	TRBV3-1/TRBV3-2	few	TRBJ2-1	TGTGCCAGCAGCTCGGGGAGGTTCGATGAGCAGTTCTTC	CASSSGRFDEQFF
NA	TRBV19	NA	TRBJ2-1	TGTGCCAGTAGTATAGATAGGGACTCTGAGCAGTTCTTC	CASSIDRDSEQFF
NA	TRBV5-4	NA	TRBJ2-5	TGTGCCAGCAGCTTGGCTAGGGGCACGGGAGAGACCCAGTACTTC	CASSLARGTGETQYF
NA	TRBV29-1	NA	TRBJ2-1	TGCAGCGCACCGGTAGCCTACAATGAGCAGTTCTTC	CSAPVAYNEQFF
NA	TRBV11-3	NA	TRBJ2-2	TGTGCCAGCAGCTTAGAACACACCGGGGAGCTGTTTTTT	CASSLEHTGELFF
TRBD1	TRBV7-2	NA	TRBJ2-5	TGTGCCAGCAGCTACGACAGGGAAGAGACCCAGTACTTC	CASSYDREETQYF
NA	TRBV5-6	NA	TRBJ1-1	TGTGCCAGCAGCTTGGTAGGCACCCCGAACACTGAAGCTTTCTTT	CASSLVGTPNTEAFF
NA	TRBV29-1	NA	TRBJ1-1	TGCAGCGTTAGCGAGGGGGTAGCTTTCTTT	CSVSEGVAFF
NA	TRBV28	NA	TRBJ1-4	TGTGCCAGCAGTCCCCTAGTCAAGGGTGAAAAACTGTTTTTT	CASSPLVKGEKLFF
NA	TRBV29-1	NA	TRBJ1-1	TGCAGCGTTGAAGAGGGGGCCTTGAACACTGAAGCTTTCTTT	CSVEEGALNTEAFF
NA	TRBV27	NA	TRBJ1-6	TGTGCCAGCAGTTTTCATAGGGGCCTTGGGAATTCACCCCTCCACTTT	CASSFHRGLGNSPLHF
NA	TRBV4-3	NA	TRBJ1-1	TGCGCCAGCAGCCCCTCGGCAGGGGCGAACACTGAAGCTTTCTTT	CASSPSAGANTEAFF
TRBD2	TRBV5-1	NA	TRBJ2-3	TGCGCCAGCAGTCTTATACTAGCGGCTTATGCGGATACGCAGTATTTT	CASSLILAAYADTQYF
TRBD2	TRBV7-9	NA	TRBJ2-5	TGTGCCAGCAGCTTACTTAGCGGGAGGCAAGAGACCCAGTACTTC	CASSLLSGRQETQYF